Each of the 22 T cell receptor beta chains below was sequenced from the same sample in a study of T cells in Graves' hyperthyroidism and ophthalmopathy. TCR beta CDR3 regions were amplified from RNA. HTBI primers were the set used in a first-round RT-PCR of the TCR CDR3. TCRdb fed the multiplex PCR reads into MiXCR, producing one record per CDR3 protein. The sample includes roughly 200,000 distinct CDR3 sequences, approximately 20% of them seen just once. Sequenced: blood. The receptor source for this set is a man aged 35 to 55 with Graves' hyperthyroidism.

This clonotype was seen many times. The V call is TRBV5-1, the J call TRBJ1-1, with D unresolved. The ends were cut back, 3 bases at V and 0 bases at J, with 6 bases in the middle. This CDR3 has 13 amino acids. CDR1 SGHRS and CDR2 YFSETQ come from the germline V gene. The CDR3 loop reads CASSSSMNTEAFF. The CDR3 nucleotides read TGCGCCAGCAGCTCTAGCATGAACACTGAAGCTTTCTTT.

In its sample, this clonotype was seen many times. V gene TRBV6-1 combines with J gene TRBJ2-7, with D maybe TRBD2 (7 bases). CDR1 MNHNS and CDR2 SASEGT come from the germline V gene. The CDR3 spans 14 residues. V dropped 3 bases and J dropped 2 bases, with 11 bases sitting between them. CDR3 in amino acids: CASSDGGPPYEQYF. As DNA, the CDR3 is TGTGCCAGCAGTGACGGGGGGCCACCCTACGAGCAGTACTTC.

V is TRBV24-1 and J is TRBJ2-1; D ambiguous. The ends were cut back, 2 bases at V and 1 base at J, with 14 bases in the middle. This CDR3 region has 17 residues. Germline CDR1 and CDR2: KGHDR and SFDVKD. CDR3: CATSDSRSSFSYNEQFF. In DNA form, the CDR3 reads TGTGCCACCAGTGATTCAAGGAGCTCATTTTCCTACAATGAGCAGTTCTTC.

This clonotype appeared many times. This chain links TRBV4-3 with TRBJ2-7; TRBD1 agrees at 12 bases. V shed 3 bases and J 4 bases; nucleotides not matched to a gene: 4. The CDR3 spans 15 residues. CDR1 is LGHNA, CDR2 YSLEER, per germline. CDR3 sequence: CASSQGTGGSYEQYF. CDR3 coding DNA: TGCGCCAGCAGCCAGGGGACAGGGGGCTCATACGAGCAGTACTTC.

This clonotype came up many times. The chain employs TRBV2 and TRBJ1-4, with D perhaps TRBD1 (5 bases). Trimming removed 10 bases from V and 4 bases from J, with 13 bases in between. CDR3 size: 13 residues. In germline, CDR1 is SNHLY, CDR2 FYNNEI. The CDR3 bases are TGTGCCACCACAGGAGACCTTAATGAAAAACTGTTTTTT. It yields the protein CATTGDLNEKLFF.

This clonotype has a count of ten or more. The chain recombines TRBV5-1 with TRBJ1-4; 9 bases fit TRBD1. V shed 4 bases, J shed 4 bases, and the junction held 8 bases outside the gene matches. CDR1 and CDR2 (germline): SGHRS, YFSETQ. The CDR3 is 16 amino acids. For the CDR3, the DNA is TGCGCCAGCAGCGGCGGACAGGGGACGCTTAATGAAAAACTGTTTTTT. Protein sequence: CASSGGQGTLNEKLFF.

The V and J genes are TRBV2 and TRBJ2-4; TRBD1 matches at 10 bases. The V gene's germline CDR1 is SNHLY and CDR2 FYNNEI. V trimming: 3 bases; J trimming: 8 bases; junction bases outside the gene matches: 4. The CDR3 is made up of 14 amino acids. CDR3 in DNA: TGTGCCAGCAGTGAGAGACAGGGGGCTCACATTCAGTACTTC. Translation gives CASSERQGAHIQYF.

This clonotype was seen a few times. The chain links TRBV7-9 to TRBJ1-4; TRBD1 matches at 7 bases. Trimming cost V 6 bases and J 5 bases; bases outside gene matches: 9. Germline assignment: CDR1 SEHNR and CDR2 FQNEAQ (reference sequence). The CDR3 consists of 15 residues. CDR3 sequence (DNA): TGTGCCAGCAGAGATGACAGGGCGTACAATGAAAAACTGTTTTTT. This codes for CASRDDRAYNEKLFF.

The CDR3 is CATSARTGELFF. The CDR3 DNA reads TGTGCCACCAGTGCACGGACCGGGGAGCTGTTTTTT. The chain links TRBV24-1 to TRBJ2-2, with D unresolved. V lost 5 bases and J 5 bases, leaving 5 bases between the germline ends. The CDR3 is 12 amino acids. From germline, CDR1 is KGHDR and CDR2 SFDVKD.

This clonotype appeared many times. The chain employs TRBV2 and TRBJ1-1; 8 nucleotides line up with TRBD1. V shed 3 bases and J 1 base; nucleotides not matched to a gene: 7. Looked up from germline, CDR1 is SNHLY and CDR2 is FYNNEI. This CDR3 has 16 amino acids. For the CDR3, the DNA is TGTGCCAGCAGTGAGAACAGGGGGGGTGGGAACACTGAAGCTTTCTTT. Its protein is CASSENRGGGNTEAFF.

This clonotype has only a few counts. The chain couples TRBV12-3 or TRBV12-4 to TRBJ2-1, with 14 bases that match TRBD2. CDR3 length equals 18 residues. With V trimmed by 5 bases and J by 4 bases, 10 bases remained unmatched. CDR3 bases: TGTGCCAGCAGTCCCGGGACTAGCGGGGGCCTTCATTACAATGAGCAGTTCTTC. The encoded protein is CASSPGTSGGLHYNEQFF.

CDR3 amino acids: CSARDSDWGATEAFF. The CDR3 nucleotides are TGCAGTGCTAGAGATTCCGATTGGGGTGCCACTGAAGCTTTCTTT. This rearrangement joins TRBV20-1 to TRBJ1-1; D is ambiguous. The V gene's germline CDR1 is DFQATT and CDR2 SNEGSKA (reference sequence). The CDR3 is made up of 15 amino acids. V was trimmed by 0 bases and J by 4 bases, leaving 15 bases between them.

Only a few counts were recorded for this clonotype. Given a much more abundant clone one base away, this may be a read error. The rearrangement uses TRBV13 and TRBJ1-1; D remains unclear. The CDR3 spans 14 residues. V lost 7 bases to trimming and J lost 6 bases, with 18 bases between them. Germline lookup yields CDR1 PRHDT and CDR2 FYEKMQ (reference sequence). For the CDR3, the DNA is TGTGCCAGCAACTTTGGCCAGGTCGTGGCTGAAGCTTTCTTT. It yields the protein CASNFGQVVAEAFF.

This clonotype was found a few times. The V gene is TRBV10-3, the J gene TRBJ1-6, with D possibly being TRBD1 (5 bases). The CDR3 covers 17 residues. Per germline, CDR1 ENHRY and CDR2 SYGVKD. V was clipped by 7 bases and J by 5 bases, with 21 bases between them. CDR3 protein: CAIKSARAVGDNSPLHF. The CDR3 DNA sequence: TGTGCCATCAAATCTGCCAGGGCGGTAGGGGATAATTCACCCCTCCACTTT.

This sequence joins TRBV6-2 or TRBV6-3 and TRBJ2-7; the match to TRBD1 covers 7 bases. Germline V gives CDR1 MNHEY, CDR2 SVGEGT. Trimming at V came to 6 bases and at J to 4 bases, leaving 9 bases not matched to a gene. This CDR3 comprises 14 residues. CDR3 sequence (DNA): TGTGCCAGCAGACCGGGACAGCGAGGTTACGAGCAGTACTTC. Translated: CASRPGQRGYEQYF.

The sample holds many counts of this clonotype. The rearrangement uses TRBV30 and TRBJ2-5, with D possibly matching TRBD1 (5 bases). Germline V gives CDR1 GTSNPN, CDR2 SVGIG (reference sequence). Trimming shortened V by 0 bases and J by 5 bases, and 10 bases separated the two germline ends. This CDR3 has 13 residues. The CDR3 loop reads CAWSVRQYETQYF. CDR3 DNA: TGTGCCTGGAGTGTACGACAGTACGAGACCCAGTACTTC. The full variable domain, with the rest looked up from reference TRBV30 and TRBJ2-5, is SQTIHQWPATLVQPVGSPLSLECTVEGTSNPNLYWYRQAAGRGLQLLFYSVGIGQISSEVPQNLSASRPQDRQFILSSKKLLLSDSGFYLCAWSVRQYETQYFGPGTRLLVL.

This clonotype has more than one count but fewer than ten. The chain links TRBV20-1 to TRBJ2-1; D remains unclear. Germline CDR1 is DFQATT and CDR2 is SNEGSKA (reference sequence). V was cut by 6 bases and J by 0 bases, with 15 bases left in between. The CDR3 contains 15 residues. The CDR3 DNA reads TGCAGTGCCCCCGACCCCGGGCCCTCCTACAATGAGCAGTTCTTC. Residues: CSAPDPGPSYNEQFF.

At least ten counts were recorded for this clonotype. The chain combines TRBV20-1 with TRBJ2-2; 9 nucleotides align to TRBD1. CDR1 is DFQATT, CDR2 SNEGSKA, per germline (reference sequence). The junction had 10 bases not matched to a gene; V was cut back by 5 bases and J by 6 bases. The CDR3 is 15 amino acids. The CDR3 sequence is CSASSPGQGPGELFF. CDR3 nucleotide sequence: TGCAGTGCTTCCAGTCCGGGACAGGGCCCCGGGGAGCTGTTTTTT.

This clonotype appeared many times. This chain joins TRBV6-2 or TRBV6-3 and TRBJ2-1; TRBD2 agrees at 12 bases. Germline CDR1 and CDR2: MNHEY and SVGEGT. V lost 5 bases, J lost 4 bases, and 6 bases stayed unmatched. The CDR3 spans 16 residues. CDR3 protein: CASSTLLAGGYNEQFF. The CDR3 DNA is TGTGCCAGCAGTACCCTGCTAGCGGGGGGGTACAATGAGCAGTTCTTC.

This clonotype was seen many times. The chain links TRBV12-3 or TRBV12-4 to TRBJ2-1; maybe TRBD2 (5 bases). V was clipped by 3 bases and J by 4 bases, with 7 bases between them. The CDR3 runs to 13 residues. CDR3 protein: CASSFRGYNEQFF. The CDR3 DNA is TGTGCCAGCAGTTTTCGGGGATACAATGAGCAGTTCTTC.

With regard to this clonotype: This may arise from a read error, as a much more abundant clone is one base away. CDR3 amino acids: CAVQGLGNTEASF. The CDR3 DNA is TGTGCCGTTCAGGGGTTGGGAAACACTGAAGCTTCCTTT. The chain recombines TRBV19 with TRBJ1-1; D possibly corresponds to TRBD1 (6 bases). This CDR3 is built from 13 residues. Germline V gives CDR1 LNHDA, CDR2 SQIVND (reference sequence).

This clonotype occurred a few times. The rearrangement joins TRBV19 to TRBJ2-5, with D possibly TRBD1 on 7 matching bases. Germline lookup yields CDR1 LNHDA and CDR2 SQIVND (reference sequence). The CDR3 spans 13 residues. The CDR3 bases are TGTGAAATCAGGGGGGCGAACCAAGAGACCCAGTACTTC. It specifies CEIRGANQETQYF.